This TCR beta chain originates from a study of shared T cell receptors in the human thymus (dated by TCRdb to about 2021). Describing the broader study: The study examined how self-reactive, shared T-cell receptor alpha chains are generated in the human thymus.

Of note for this clone: Which antigen it targets is not known. It has no much larger one-base neighbor in the sample; base qualities were not kept.

Libraries were constructed by the immunoSEQ multiplex PCR assay. The clones in this table, taken by TCRdb from immuneACCESS, are in-frame only. Not every clone is retained; where verified, under half of the shortfall comes from an unresolved V gene, and the cause of the rest is unknown. The sample table holds approximately 660,000 clones, of which roughly 88% were seen once. Together, the top ten hold around 0.0099% of the sample. The CDR3 starts with the cysteine, ends with the phenylalanine, and has 15 residues. Kept here is only the CDR3 DNA, which spans 45 bases and is read in frame from base 1. The germline V gene specifies SGHDN as CDR1 and FVKESK as CDR2. V lost 0 bases and J lost 3 bases; the stretch between them is 11 bases long. The same data also went into a second study, on human thymus T cells. Per that second paper: The donors were immunologically healthy infants in Finland who had open corrective cardiac surgery for congenital heart defects. The thymus tissue came from surgical resects taken out during corrective cardiac surgery. Both the thymic and the peripheral blood repertoires appeared to show biased V and J gene segment usage. Highly overlapping thymic TCR repertoires among unrelated individuals were reported in the related research. The study used seven to nine infant thymus samples plus four related peripheral blood samples to characterize TCR alpha and beta repertoires. Donor ages ranging from about 6 to 244 days were recorded, and roughly six male and two female infants were included in the cohort. Thymocytes were released mechanically from tissue and stored at -70 °C as pellets of roughly 9-31 million cells. Genomic DNA was extracted from frozen cell pellets with a QIAsymphony instrument. The immunoSEQ multiplex PCR assay was used to amplify the TCRB and TCRAD loci from a standardized amount of quality-controlled genomic DNA. The amplicons covered the V(D)J region and were long enough to include the CDR3 and to identify the V and J genes. Through the commercial immunoSEQ service, the amplicons were sequenced on an Illumina platform. Primer bias and sequencing errors were corrected as previously described, and TCRAD and TCRB were defined on the basis of the IMGT database. Repertoires were analysed with immunoSEQ Analyzer 3.0 and VDJTools, covering basic statistics, V/J segment usage, diversity estimates, rarefaction and pairwise overlap. Chao1, ChaoE, Efron-Thisted, Shannon and inverse Simpson indices were used to estimate diversity, which was also estimated on datasets down-sampled to the smallest sample. Repertoire overlap was assessed by strict matching of CDR3 nucleotide sequence, V gene and J gene, and clustering was done by Jaccard-based multidimensional scaling. Thymus samples yielded on average approximately 840,000 unique TCRB clonotypes, compared with 75,000 to 100,000 from blood samples.

Input material: thymocytes. Recombination linked TRBV14 to TRBJ2-5; TRBD1 is a possible D gene, resting on 6 matching bases. The clonotype originates from a boy in the first two years of life with a congenital heart defect. Donor details come from another sample of the same person, matched by shared clones. The CDR3 amino acid sequence is: CASSQEYRGKETQYF. Read as DNA, the sequence is TGTGCCAGCAGCCAAGAATATAGGGGGAAAGAGACCCAGTACTTC. Extended through the reference TRBV14 and TRBJ2-5 proteins, this CDR3 yields the full variable domain: EAGVTQFPSHSVIEKGQTVTLRCDPISGHDNLYWYRRVMGKEIKFLLHFVKESKQDESGMPNNRFLAERTGGTYSTLKVQPAELEDSGVYFCASSQEYRGKETQYFGPGTRLLVL.